The TCR beta chain under discussion was sequenced for a study of cytomegalovirus exposure and HLA in healthy donors (dated by TCRdb to the late 2010s). Describing the broader study: An earlier analysis of several hundred of the donors reported more than 250 Gb of sequence data and around 110 million unique TCR beta sequences from 150 million to 200 million T cells. Roughly 300 gigabases of sequencing data and around 80 million unique TCR sequences made up an early release that covered under 750 HLA-typed donors. Among the 398 genotyped donors, under 90% belonged to the genetic ancestry cluster associated with self-reported Caucasian donors. The aim of the study was to test whether cataloging public T cell receptors could identify signatures of past pathogen exposure. The study used immunosequencing to profile the T cell repertoires of more than 650 subjects and linked those repertoires to cytomegalovirus serostatus. A separate validation cohort of some 130 different subjects was used in addition to the roughly 720-subject first cohort. The study combined high-throughput TCR immunosequencing, statistical association of individual TCRs with disease status, and machine learning to predict cytomegalovirus infection status. In a later analysis, previously published TCR beta repertoires from fewer than 750 donors were re-analyzed and high-resolution HLA genotyping was added so that TCR occurrence patterns could be studied. Rather than using new phenotypic data, the later analysis identified candidate immune exposures from TCR beta sequences and from how often those sequences occurred across donors. To decide whether each TCR beta V gene segment behaved as functional or pseudogenic, an earlier analysis of some 600 of the donors relied on high-throughput TCR beta sequencing. Donor age, sex, ethnicity and CMV serostatus were compiled alongside the repertoire data. A later genetic analysis took genome-wide SNP genotypes for about three fifths of the roughly 700 donors and used that subset as a discovery cohort. All discovery cohort repertoires had been generated on a single sequencing platform. HLA typing covered class I and class II loci at four-digit resolution. Typing coverage varied by locus: about 620-630 donors for A, B, C, DRB1 and DQB1; under 550 for DQA1; about 570 for DPA1; approximately 490 for DPB1. Because of strong linkage in the cohort, 5 or 6 DR-DQ haplotypes were treated as single units for association and clustering. Across about 380 genotyped donors of the cohort, an average of roughly 200,000 unique TCR beta nucleotide sequences per donor were sequenced, and roughly a sixth of those sequences were non-productive. Study-wide conclusions, independent of this receptor: A later genetic analysis reported fewer N-insertions in productive TCRs among donors in an Asian-associated ancestry cluster than the roughly 720-donor mean. Strong co-occurrence of HLA alleles, especially DR and DQ, made assigning TCR associations to individual alleles difficult. Most TCR sequences were observed very rarely across donors, whereas some public TCRs were present in many individuals. A later analysis found that TCR association rates varied across HLA loci, with DRB1 alleles showing the most associated TCRs and HLA-C alleles the fewest. A total of 150 or so TCR beta chains were listed by the study as associated with cytomegalovirus. Cytomegalovirus status was reported to be diagnosed by the classifier with high specificity and sensitivity in both the original and validation cohorts. Linkage disequilibrium might explain the correlated functional status among segregating V segments, but an unknown experimental factor could not be ruled out. The authors suggested that the approach could potentially be extended to other disease states and immunological phenotypes. Only TCR beta chains were sequenced in this cohort, and the absence of alpha or paired-chain data limited detectable features. A further reported finding was that TCR beta sequences accurately predicted the HLA-A and HLA-B alleles for most subjects in the first cohort. CMV serostatus was the only immune exposure information available for the cohort. According to a later analysis, most CMV-associated TCR beta chains appeared to be HLA-restricted, and the HLA associations seemed to be driven largely by CMV exposure. V-gene and J-gene trimming of TCR beta chains was associated with a missense DCLRE1C variant in a later genetic analysis, and the association was replicated in an independent cohort. In vitro tests confirmed that three of the cytomegalovirus-associated TCR beta chains recognize cytomegalovirus antigens. In a later analysis, some 18,000 TCR beta sequences were associated with specific HLA alleles at a false discovery rate of 0.05. Sequencing depth was assumed to be roughly uniform across donors in the presence/absence analyses, though that assumption may not hold. Because counts were too low, 15 to 20 rarely observed V segments, including chromosome 9 orphons, were left out of the earlier analysis of 500 to 650 of the donors. Because HLA typing was missing for some donors at each locus, association tests included only the typed subset. Broadly in line with IMGT annotations, most TCR beta V segments showed up in productive rearrangements about 87% or about 30% of the time in an earlier analysis of some 590 of the donors. A later analysis found that HLA-associated TCR beta chains were more clonally expanded and had lower generation probabilities than equally common non-associated chains. According to a later analysis, parvovirus B19, influenza, CMV and Epstein-Barr virus appeared linked to several top co-occurrence clusters. A group of highly shared sequence variants was considered likely to be a technical artifact of the sequencing pipeline.

The protocol used for the library was the immunoSEQ multiplex PCR assay. For the multiplex PCR, a mixture combining 60 forward primers for TCR Vbeta segments and 13 reverse primers for TCR Jbeta segments was used. Amplification of the CDR3 region of rearranged TCR beta genes was performed with a multiplex PCR assay on genomic DNA. The amplified TCR beta libraries were sequenced on the Illumina HiSeq System as 87-base-pair reads. The study's own analysis went as follows. In a later analysis, around 80 million unique TCR beta chains were counted across the approximately 640 repertoires, and around 10 million of these chains were shared by at least two donors. A nearest-neighbor algorithm error-corrected the raw reads and collapsed the reads into unique sequences, merging closely related sequences to remove PCR and sequencing errors. V, D and J gene segments were assigned by aligning CDR3 sequences to IMGT reference sequences. For a sequence to be retained, at least a six-nucleotide match to both a V gene segment and a J gene segment was required. A rearrangement was called productive if the CDR3 had no stop codons and remained in frame with V and J, and every other rearrangement was called non-productive. CDR3 was defined by IMGT convention, running from the second conserved V-encoded cysteine to the conserved J-encoded phenylalanine. The earlier analysis of 587 of the donors excluded sequences that lacked an unambiguous match to a single V gene segment. In an earlier analysis of 587 of the donors, a V segment was called functional when productive rearrangements were above 56.7%, and segregating when the standard deviation between donors exceeded 5%. A statistical classification framework was built to diagnose cytomegalovirus status from the catalog of TCR beta chain sequences. V and J gene assignment, in a later analysis, came from comparing TCR nucleotide sequences with IMGT/GENE-DB human TR gene sequences. A later analysis assigned CDR3 sequences and most-parsimonious VDJ recombination scenarios with the TCRdist pipeline. In a later analysis, each TCR beta chain was defined by its CDR3 amino acid sequence together with its V-gene family, and reads lacking a unique V-gene family were excluded. A later analysis removed 550 to 700 highly shared, low-generation-probability nucleotide sequences to deal with suspected cross-contamination and a sequencing artifact. In a later analysis, a clonal expansion index for each public chain was calculated from normalized within-repertoire ranks of inferred template counts. Generation probabilities in a later analysis came from a VDJ recombination model fitted to out-of-frame rearrangements, and those results were checked against IGoR. In a later analysis, TCR-TCR, TCR-HLA and TCR-CMV co-occurrence was scored with hypergeometric tests, and a repertoire-size bias correction was applied to TCR pairs. To estimate false discovery rates, a later analysis permuted the HLA or CMV assignments 20 times. In a later analysis, co-occurring TCRs were grouped using DBSCAN, with TCRdist sequence similarity added in when clustering inside HLA-allele-positive subsets. Repertoires with fewer than 30,000 or more than 120,000 public chains, plus five repertoires with anomalous nucleotide sharing, were excluded from co-occurrence clustering. Entries here come from immuneACCESS through TCRdb and include only in-frame sequences with V and J called. Some clones fail to appear in such tables; in the studies checked, an unresolved V gene covers under half of the shortfall, and the cause of the remainder is unknown. V, J and clone size were drawn from that table, and D and trimming were deduced from the DNA. This sample gives around 160,000 clones in total; around 70% of them show up just once. Jointly, the top ten make up under 5.5% of the sample.

This clone came up once. Its antigen specificity is not known. Within one base of it there is no much larger clone, and no base qualities were kept. The cohort comprised 666 healthy bone marrow donors. Cohort members were all nominally healthy when sampled, although unrecorded immune exposures were likely present. The donor was CMV seropositive and was included in the group of 289 seropositive cohort members. Every donor gave a peripheral blood sample, and the peripheral blood mononuclear cells from that sample were used for TCR beta sequencing. The Qiagen DNeasy Blood Extraction Kit was used to extract genomic DNA from the blood cell samples. The sample taken for sequencing was PBMCs. The source of this sequence is a man aged 18 to 35 in good health and CMV-seropositive.

The nucleotide sequence is given as TGTGCCAGCAGCCCCAATCAAGCCGTGACCCAGTACTTC. Its product reads: CASSPNQAVTQYF. The chain is encoded by TRBV7-2 joined to TRBJ2-5; confidence is insufficient to name the D gene. The trim is 5 bases for V and 7 bases for J, with a gap of 14 bases between the germline ends. The CDR3 starts with the cysteine, ends with the phenylalanine, and has 13 residues. Only the CDR3 part of the read is kept: 39 bases, read in frame from the first base. CDR1 is given as SGHTA and CDR2 as FQGNSA, both from the germline V gene.